A selection of T cell receptor beta chains follows, all from one sample in a study of metastatic and nonmetastatic thyroid tumors. Via MiXCR, TCRdb re-called the PCR reads. Of some 36,000 clones listed, roughly 17% were seen once; the top ten hold roughly 6%. Sequencing input: blood. All receptors derive from a male donor with papillary thyroid cancer or a benign thyroid nodule (not recorded which). Some clones in this sample may be carry-over from other donors' samples. Both conserved end residues are part of each CDR3. Fields, in order: CDR3 protein, CDR3 DNA, D gene, V gene, clone size, J gene. The D gene is left open where the match is weak. Clone size is shown for a subset of rows, as once, few, many or a class of expanded clone.

CASGYTEAFF | TGTGCCAGCGGGTACACTGAAGCTTTCTTT | - | TRBV2 | many | TRBJ1-1
CAISSPFYEQYF | TGTGCCATCAGTTCTCCCTTCTACGAGCAGTACTTC | - | TRBV2 | few | TRBJ2-7
CASSEARRDRGNGQYF | TGTGCCAGCAGTGAAGCCCGACGCGACAGGGGGAACGGGCAGTACTTC | TRBD1 | TRBV6-1 | few | TRBJ2-7
CAWSVWGGTEAFF | TGTGCCTGGAGTGTCTGGGGGGGAACTGAAGCTTTCTTT | - | TRBV30 | medium-sized | TRBJ1-1
CSASKIGETQYF | TGCAGTGCTAGCAAGATCGGCGAGACCCAGTACTTC | - | TRBV20-1 | - | TRBJ2-5
CASNEEDQETQYF | TGTGCCAGCAACGAAGAGGACCAAGAGACCCAGTACTTC | - | TRBV9 | many | TRBJ2-5
CASSARGRGDTQYF | TGTGCCAGCAGCGCCCGGGGTCGGGGAGATACGCAGTATTTT | - | TRBV7-6 | many | TRBJ2-3
CSVLVKREAFF | TGCAGCGTTCTGGTGAAAAGGGAAGCTTTCTTT | - | TRBV29-1 | many | TRBJ1-1
CASSPQSKKAGTLHF | TGTGCCAGCTCTCCACAGTCAAAAAAAGCGGGCACCCTCCACTTT | - | TRBV18 | many | TRBJ1-6
CASSFDRRDTQYF | TGTGCCAGCAGCTTCGACCGTCGAGATACGCAGTATTTT | - | TRBV5-4 | many | TRBJ2-3
CASSKGGSTDTQYF | TGTGCCAGTAGTAAGGGGGGATCCACAGATACGCAGTATTTT | - | TRBV19 | many | TRBJ2-3
CASSRVRGALVNEQFF | TGTGCCAGCAGCCGGGTACGGGGGGCATTGGTCAATGAGCAGTTCTTC | - | TRBV11-3 | many | TRBJ2-1
CASSIGGAEAFF | TGTGCCAGTAGTATAGGGGGCGCTGAAGCTTTCTTT | - | TRBV19 | many | TRBJ1-1
CASSHPQGSGANVLTF | TGTGCCAGCAGTCACCCCCAGGGCTCTGGGGCCAACGTCCTGACTTTC | - | TRBV6-1 | many | TRBJ2-6
CASRGPLAGGAYEQYF | TGTGCCAGCAGAGGCCCCCTAGCGGGAGGGGCCTACGAGCAGTACTTC | TRBD2 | TRBV27 | many | TRBJ2-7
CASSLRVAGTESFF | TGTGCCAGCAGCCTCAGGGTTGCCGGCACTGAATCTTTCTTT | - | TRBV9 | - | TRBJ1-1
CASSPRTSATRTQYF | TGTGCCAGCAGCCCTCGGACTAGCGCCACCAGGACCCAGTACTTC | TRBD2 | TRBV7-6 | many | TRBJ2-5
CSASGGHGVTEAFF | TGCAGTGCTAGCGGAGGACATGGGGTGACTGAAGCTTTCTTT | - | TRBV20-1 | - | TRBJ1-1
CASSQIDGTGELFF | TGCGCCAGCAGCCAAATAGACGGAACCGGGGAGCTGTTTTTT | - | TRBV4-1 | - | TRBJ2-2
CAGSWGQLGTVELFF | TGTGCCGGCAGTTGGGGACAGTTAGGCACCGTAGAGCTGTTTTTT | TRBD1 | TRBV12-3/TRBV12-4 | few | TRBJ2-2
CASRGAYNTGELFF | TGTGCCAGCAGAGGGGCTTACAACACCGGGGAGCTGTTTTTT | - | TRBV2 | many | TRBJ2-2
CASSDGYTGELFF | TGTGCCAGCAGTGACGGTTACACCGGGGAGCTGTTTTTT | - | TRBV6-4 | many | TRBJ2-2
CASSFPRSDEQYF | TGTGCCAGCAGCTTCCCCCGAAGCGACGAGCAGTACTTC | - | TRBV5-5 | many | TRBJ2-7
CASSLDFGDHEQFF | TGTGCCAGCAGCTTAGACTTCGGGGATCATGAGCAGTTCTTC | - | TRBV11-3 | many | TRBJ2-1
CASSPGQGIGNTIYF | TGCGCCAGCAGCCCGGGACAGGGGATTGGAAACACCATATATTTT | TRBD1 | TRBV5-1 | many | TRBJ1-3
CASSLTGVDEQFF | TGTGCCAGCAGTTTAACAGGGGTAGATGAGCAGTTCTTC | TRBD1 | TRBV27 | many | TRBJ2-1
CARDPGAGREQYF | TGTGCCAGGGATCCCGGGGCCGGTCGCGAGCAGTACTTC | - | TRBV25-1 | - | TRBJ2-7
CASSLRLARTDTQYF | TGTGCCAGCAGCCTCAGACTAGCACGGACAGATACGCAGTATTTT | TRBD2 | TRBV13 | - | TRBJ2-3
CASRGEGVELFF | TGTGCCAGCAGGGGGGAGGGGGTTGAGCTGTTTTTT | - | TRBV11-2 | many | TRBJ2-2
CASSSRTEGYGYTF | TGTGCCAGCAGCTCCCGGACGGAGGGCTATGGCTACACCTTC | - | TRBV11-3 | many | TRBJ1-2
CASSPYRVLNSNTGELFF | TGTGCCAGCAGCCCTTACCGCGTTTTAAACTCGAACACCGGGGAGCTGTTTTTT | - | TRBV7-8 | many | TRBJ2-2
CASSYQVPATYEQYF | TGTGCCAGCAGTTACCAGGTACCCGCTACCTACGAGCAGTACTTC | - | TRBV6-6 | - | TRBJ2-7
CASSLNRGTGNTGELFF | TGCGCCAGCAGCTTGAACCGGGGGACGGGGAACACCGGGGAGCTGTTTTTT | - | TRBV5-1 | many | TRBJ2-2
CSVESGAGNEQFF | TGCAGCGTTGAATCAGGGGCAGGGAATGAGCAGTTCTTC | - | TRBV29-1 | many | TRBJ2-1
CASSFGPSGAYNEQFF | TGTGCCAGCAGCTTCGGGCCTAGCGGCGCCTACAATGAGCAGTTCTTC | TRBD2 | TRBV11-3 | many | TRBJ2-1
CASSTGTEGETQYF | TGTGCCAGCAGCACCGGGACAGAAGGAGAGACCCAGTACTTC | TRBD1 | TRBV6-1 | many | TRBJ2-5
CASSDPANLNQPQHF | TGCGCCAGCAGTGACCCGGCGAACCTCAATCAGCCCCAGCATTTT | - | TRBV10-1 | - | TRBJ1-5
CASTAGRGNTIYF | TGTGCCAGCACTGCCGGTCGCGGAAACACCATATATTTT | - | TRBV6-1 | many | TRBJ1-3
CASSGPLGGVPDTDTQYF | TGTGCCAGCAGTGGCCCGTTGGGGGGGGTACCTGACACAGATACGCAGTATTTT | TRBD2 | TRBV6-4 | many | TRBJ2-3
CASSPGLARTGELFF | TGTGCCAGCAGCCCCGGACTAGCGCGTACCGGGGAGCTGTTTTTT | TRBD2 | TRBV2 | - | TRBJ2-2
CSAAPWASGAQETQYF | TGCAGTGCCGCCCCGTGGGCTAGCGGGGCTCAAGAGACCCAGTACTTC | TRBD2 | TRBV20-1 | many | TRBJ2-5
CASSESQEKETQYF | TGTGCCAGCAGTGAATCTCAGGAAAAGGAGACCCAGTACTTC | - | TRBV25-1 | many | TRBJ2-5
CASSFSGGAYNSPLHF | TGTGCCAGCAGCTTTTCAGGGGGCGCCTATAATTCACCCCTCCACTTT | TRBD1 | TRBV5-4 | many | TRBJ1-6
CASSTDRGYTEAFF | TGCGCCAGCAGCACGGACAGGGGCTACACTGAAGCTTTCTTT | TRBD1 | TRBV5-1 | many | TRBJ1-1
CASSPDRLCDYTF | TGTGCCAGCAGTCCAGACAGGTTATGTGACTACACCTTC | - | TRBV27 | - | TRBJ1-2